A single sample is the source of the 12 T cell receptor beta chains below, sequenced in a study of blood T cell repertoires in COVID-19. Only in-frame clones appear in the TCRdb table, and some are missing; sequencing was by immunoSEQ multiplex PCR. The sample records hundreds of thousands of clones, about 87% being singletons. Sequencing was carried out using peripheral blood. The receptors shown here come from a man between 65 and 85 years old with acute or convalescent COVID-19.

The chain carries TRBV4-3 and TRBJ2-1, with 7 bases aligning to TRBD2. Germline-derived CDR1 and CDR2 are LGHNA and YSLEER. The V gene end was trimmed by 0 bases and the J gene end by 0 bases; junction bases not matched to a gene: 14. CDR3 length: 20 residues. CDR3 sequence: CASSQERLAGALSSYNEQFF. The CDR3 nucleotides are TGCGCCAGCAGCCAAGAACGATTGGCGGGAGCCTTAAGCTCCTACAATGAGCAGTTCTTC.

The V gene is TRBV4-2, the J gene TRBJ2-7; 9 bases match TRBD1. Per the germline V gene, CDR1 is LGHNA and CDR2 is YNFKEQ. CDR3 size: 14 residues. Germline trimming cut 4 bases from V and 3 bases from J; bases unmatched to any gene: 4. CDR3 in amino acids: CASSPGQGNYEQYF. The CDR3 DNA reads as TGTGCCAGCAGCCCGGGACAGGGAAACTACGAGCAGTACTTC.

The CDR3, as DNA: TGTGCCAGCAGCGCCCGACGAAGTGGCCAGCGAGGACAGGAGATATCCTATGGCTACACCTTC. The encoded protein is CASSARRSGQRGQEISYGYTF. The J gene is TRBJ1-2, the V gene TRBV7-8; 7 bases fit TRBD1. Germline CDR1 reads SGHVS; CDR2 reads FQNEAQ. V trimming: 5 bases; J trimming: 4 bases; junction bases outside the gene matches: 28. The CDR3 is 21 residues long. Drawing the rest from reference TRBV7-8 and TRBJ1-2, the complete variable domain is GAGVSQSPRYKVAKRGQDVALRCDPISGHVSLFWYQQALGQGPEFLTYFQNEAQLDKSGLPSDRFFAERPEGSVSTLKIQRTQQEDSAVYLCASSARRSGQRGQEISYGYTFGSGTRLTVV.

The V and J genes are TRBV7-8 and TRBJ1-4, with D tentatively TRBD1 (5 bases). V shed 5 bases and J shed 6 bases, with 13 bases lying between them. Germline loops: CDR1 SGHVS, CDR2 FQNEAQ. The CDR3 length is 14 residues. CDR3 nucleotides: TGTGCCAGCAGCCAGACAGTAGTAGATGAAAAACTGTTTTTT. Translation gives CASSQTVVDEKLFF.

CDR3 DNA: TGTGCCAGCTCACCCGGCGGGCTTAAACAGTACTTC. Amino acids: CASSPGGLKQYF. The chain couples TRBV18 to TRBJ2-7; a weak D match, TRBD2 (5 bases). Germline values: CDR1 KGHSH, CDR2 LQKENI. The V and J ends lost 3 bases and 10 bases respectively, with 13 bases between them. The CDR3 runs 12 residues.

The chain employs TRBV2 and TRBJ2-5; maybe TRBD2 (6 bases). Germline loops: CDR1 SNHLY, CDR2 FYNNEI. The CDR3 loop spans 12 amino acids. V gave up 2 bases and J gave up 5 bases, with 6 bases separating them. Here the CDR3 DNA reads TGTGCCAGCAGTGAACGGGGGGAGACCCAGTACTTC. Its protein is CASSERGETQYF.

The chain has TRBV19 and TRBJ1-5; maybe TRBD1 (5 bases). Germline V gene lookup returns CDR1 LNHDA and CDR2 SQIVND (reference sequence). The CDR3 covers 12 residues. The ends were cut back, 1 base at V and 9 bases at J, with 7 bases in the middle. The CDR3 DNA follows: TGTGCCAGTAGTATAGCAGGGTGGCCCCAGCATTTT. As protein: CASSIAGWPQHF.

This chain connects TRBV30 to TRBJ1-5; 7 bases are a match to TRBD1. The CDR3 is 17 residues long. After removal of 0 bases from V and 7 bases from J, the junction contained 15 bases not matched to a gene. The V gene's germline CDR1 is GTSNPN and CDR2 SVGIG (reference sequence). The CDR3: CAWSVGPGAGGSQPQHF. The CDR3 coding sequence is TGTGCCTGGAGTGTAGGTCCCGGGGCAGGGGGTTCGCAGCCCCAGCATTTT.

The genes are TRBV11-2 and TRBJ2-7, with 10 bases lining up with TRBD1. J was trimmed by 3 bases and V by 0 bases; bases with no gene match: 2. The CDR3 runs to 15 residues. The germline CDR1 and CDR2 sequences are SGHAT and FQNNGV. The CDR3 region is CASSLEDRGFYEQYF. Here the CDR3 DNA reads TGTGCCAGCAGCTTAGAGGACAGGGGGTTCTACGAGCAGTACTTC.

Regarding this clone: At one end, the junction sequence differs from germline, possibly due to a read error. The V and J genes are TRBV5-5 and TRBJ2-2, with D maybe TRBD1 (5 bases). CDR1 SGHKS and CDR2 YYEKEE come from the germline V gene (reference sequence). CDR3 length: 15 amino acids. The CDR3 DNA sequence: TGTGCCGGCAGCTTGTCAGGGAAGAACACCGGGGAGCTGTTTTTT. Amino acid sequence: CAGSLSGKNTGELFF.

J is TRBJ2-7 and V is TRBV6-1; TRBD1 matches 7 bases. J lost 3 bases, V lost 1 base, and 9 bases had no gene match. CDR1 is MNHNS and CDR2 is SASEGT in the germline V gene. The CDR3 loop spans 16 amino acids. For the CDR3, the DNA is TGTGCCAGCAGTGAAGGGCCCGGGACAGAAGACTACGAGCAGTACTTC. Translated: CASSEGPGTEDYEQYF.

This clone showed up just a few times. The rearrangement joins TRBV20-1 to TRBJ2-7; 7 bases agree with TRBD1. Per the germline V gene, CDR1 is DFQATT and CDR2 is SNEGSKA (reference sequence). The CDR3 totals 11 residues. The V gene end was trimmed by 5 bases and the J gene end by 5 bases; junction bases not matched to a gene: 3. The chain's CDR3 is CSADRENEQYF. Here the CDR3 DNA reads TGCAGTGCTGACAGGGAAAACGAGCAGTACTTC.